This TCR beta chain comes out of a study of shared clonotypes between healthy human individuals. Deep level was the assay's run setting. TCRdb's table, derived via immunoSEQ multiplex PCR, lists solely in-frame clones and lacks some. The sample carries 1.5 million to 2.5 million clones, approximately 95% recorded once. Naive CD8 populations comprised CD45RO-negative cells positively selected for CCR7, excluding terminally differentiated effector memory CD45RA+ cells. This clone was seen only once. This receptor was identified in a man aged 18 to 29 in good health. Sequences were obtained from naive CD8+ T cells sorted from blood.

The CDR3 protein is CASSPDRGIHEQYF. The CDR3 region has the DNA TGTGCCAGCAGCCCGGACAGGGGAATCCACGAGCAGTACTTC. The V gene is TRBV7-9, the J gene TRBJ2-7; TRBD1 agrees at 9 bases. This CDR3 is 14 amino acids long. Germline CDR1 is SEHNR and CDR2 is FQNEAQ (reference sequence). The V segment lost 5 bases and the J segment 5 bases; nucleotides outside the gene matches: 7.